The clone carrying this T cell receptor (beta chain) was found a few times. Antigen unknown. The data stem from a study of cytomegalovirus exposure and HLA in healthy donors. Broader study findings: The finding came from a later analysis; first-cohort TCR clusters tended to co-occur in the 95 to 150 validation repertoires. Confirmation was obtained in vitro that a few CMV-associated chains are specific for CMV antigens. Reportedly, diagnosis of cytomegalovirus status by the classifier showed high specificity and sensitivity.

Sequencing used immunoSEQ multiplex PCR; TCRdb keeps in-frame clones, though not all of them. The profile covers over 200,000 clones, with approximately 88% appearing a single time and around 15% taken by the ten largest. Germline V CDR1 and CDR2: SGHTA, FQGTGA. The CDR3 totals 15 residues. Trimming shortened V by 5 bases and J by 0 bases, and 10 bases separated the two germline ends. This receptor was obtained from a woman under 40 in good health and CMV-seropositive. The J gene is TRBJ2-2, the V gene TRBV7-3, with D perhaps matching TRBD2 (5 bases). What was sequenced was PBMCs. This CDR3 reads CASSQRGPNTGELFF. The CDR3 bases are TGTGCCAGCAGCCAACGGGGTCCGAACACCGGGGAGCTGTTTTTT. The full variable domain, completed using reference TRBV7-3 and TRBJ2-2, is GAGVSQTPSNKVTEKGKYVELRCDPISGHTALYWYRQSLGQGPEFLIYFQGTGAADDSGLPNDRFFAVRPEGSVSTLKIQRTERGDSAVYLCASSQRGPNTGELFFGEGSRLTVL.